This is a list of T cell receptor beta chains from one sample in a study of blood T cells in healthy people across ages. TCRdb recomputed calls from the 5' RACE reads with MiXCR, one row per CDR3 protein. The sample holds roughly 1,800,000 distinct CDR3 sequences, just under 50% seen once. Sequenced: blood. The receptors shown here come from a woman aged 40 to 55 in good health. Each CDR3 is given with its conserved first and last residue. The order of the fields is D gene, J gene, CDR3 length, clone size, V gene, CDR3 DNA, CDR3 protein. The D gene is left open where the match is weak. Not every row has a clone size; where given, it reads once, few, many or a size class.

d_gene: -; j_gene: TRBJ2-3; len: 13; abundance: -; v_gene: TRBV5-8; CDR3nt: TGTGCCAGCAGCAGCCTCCCTTCGGATACGCAGTATTTT; CDR3aa: CASSSLPSDTQYF
d_gene: TRBD1; j_gene: TRBJ2-2; len: 16; abundance: -; v_gene: TRBV6-5; CDR3nt: TGTGCCAGCAGTTACCTGGGACAGGAGCACACCGGGGAGCTGTTTTTT; CDR3aa: CASSYLGQEHTGELFF
d_gene: -; j_gene: TRBJ2-5; len: 12; abundance: few; v_gene: TRBV20-1; CDR3nt: TGCAGTGCTAGGTGGAGGATGGAGACCCAGTACTTC; CDR3aa: CSARWRMETQYF
d_gene: TRBD1; j_gene: TRBJ2-1; len: 14; abundance: few; v_gene: TRBV27; CDR3nt: TGTGCCAGCAGTCTCCCGGGACAGAGAAATGAGCAGTTCTTC; CDR3aa: CASSLPGQRNEQFF
d_gene: TRBD2; j_gene: TRBJ2-6; len: 18; abundance: -; v_gene: TRBV6-1; CDR3nt: TGTGCCAGCACCTCCTTGACTAGCGGGGGGACTGGGGCCAACGTCCTGACTTTC; CDR3aa: CASTSLTSGGTGANVLTF
d_gene: TRBD1; j_gene: TRBJ1-6; len: 13; abundance: -; v_gene: TRBV3-1; CDR3nt: TGTGCCAGCAGCCCAACAGGGGAGTCACCCCTCCACTTT; CDR3aa: CASSPTGESPLHF
d_gene: TRBD1; j_gene: TRBJ1-6; len: 15; abundance: -; v_gene: TRBV6-5; CDR3nt: TGTGCCAGCAGTTGGGGACAGTCTTATAATTCACCCCTCCACTTT; CDR3aa: CASSWGQSYNSPLHF
d_gene: TRBD2; j_gene: TRBJ2-4; len: 16; abundance: -; v_gene: TRBV20-1; CDR3nt: TGCAGTGCTAGAGACCGACTAGCGGGGGGCAAAAACATTCAGTACTTC; CDR3aa: CSARDRLAGGKNIQYF
d_gene: -; j_gene: TRBJ1-2; len: 13; abundance: few; v_gene: TRBV13; CDR3nt: TGTGCCAGCAGCTTGCGCAAGCAATATGGCTACACCTTC; CDR3aa: CASSLRKQYGYTF
d_gene: -; j_gene: TRBJ1-5; len: 12; abundance: -; v_gene: TRBV20-1; CDR3nt: TGCAGTGCTACCCGATCCAATCAGCCCCAGCATTTT; CDR3aa: CSATRSNQPQHF
d_gene: -; j_gene: TRBJ2-4; len: 12; abundance: few; v_gene: TRBV12-3/TRBV12-4; CDR3nt: TGTGCCAGCAGACAGGGAAAAAACATTCAGTACTTC; CDR3aa: CASRQGKNIQYF
d_gene: -; j_gene: TRBJ2-5; len: 12; abundance: -; v_gene: TRBV29-1; CDR3nt: TGCAGCGGAGGAGCGAGTGGAGAGACCCAGTACTTC; CDR3aa: CSGGASGETQYF
d_gene: TRBD2; j_gene: TRBJ2-1; len: 18; abundance: -; v_gene: TRBV20-1; CDR3nt: TGCAGTGCTAGTCGTTTGGGGGGGGGACGGGGCTCCTACAATGAGCAGTTCTTC; CDR3aa: CSASRLGGGRGSYNEQFF
d_gene: TRBD2; j_gene: TRBJ2-5; len: 14; abundance: -; v_gene: TRBV27; CDR3nt: TGTGCCAGCAGTGGGGGACTAGAAAAAGAGACCCAGTACTTC; CDR3aa: CASSGGLEKETQYF
d_gene: TRBD1; j_gene: TRBJ2-4; len: 16; abundance: few; v_gene: TRBV5-1; CDR3nt: TGCGCCAGCAGCTTGGCCGGGACAGCTTTAGGGGACATTCAGTACTTC; CDR3aa: CASSLAGTALGDIQYF
d_gene: -; j_gene: TRBJ1-2; len: 13; abundance: few; v_gene: TRBV7-2; CDR3nt: TGTGCCAGCAGCTCCCGAAGACTCTATGGCTACACCTTC; CDR3aa: CASSSRRLYGYTF
d_gene: -; j_gene: TRBJ1-6; len: 17; abundance: -; v_gene: TRBV27; CDR3nt: TGTGCCAGCAGTTTAATGGCCGCCCGGGCGGATAATTCACCCCTCCACTTT; CDR3aa: CASSLMAARADNSPLHF
d_gene: TRBD1; j_gene: TRBJ2-1; len: 17; abundance: few; v_gene: TRBV9; CDR3nt: TGTGCCAGCAGCGTCGAGTTGAGGGACAGGGTTTTCAATGAGCAGTTCTTC; CDR3aa: CASSVELRDRVFNEQFF
d_gene: TRBD2; j_gene: TRBJ2-5; len: 14; abundance: -; v_gene: TRBV7-8; CDR3nt: TGTGCCAGCAGCATACTGGGACTAGCAGAGACCCAGTACTTC; CDR3aa: CASSILGLAETQYF
d_gene: -; j_gene: TRBJ2-7; len: 13; abundance: -; v_gene: TRBV29-1; CDR3nt: TGCTGCGTTGAATACAGTGGTTCCTACGAGCAGTACTTC; CDR3aa: CCVEYSGSYEQYF
d_gene: -; j_gene: TRBJ2-5; len: 14; abundance: -; v_gene: TRBV3-1; CDR3nt: TGTGCCAGCAGCCAGCGGGATGCCGTAGAGACCCAGTACTTC; CDR3aa: CASSQRDAVETQYF
d_gene: -; j_gene: TRBJ1-2; len: 14; abundance: -; v_gene: TRBV27; CDR3nt: TGTGCCAGCAGTTTATATCAGGGCTACTATGGCTACACCTTC; CDR3aa: CASSLYQGYYGYTF
d_gene: -; j_gene: TRBJ1-2; len: 13; abundance: few; v_gene: TRBV7-2; CDR3nt: TGTGCCAGCCCCGGGACGGGGAACGATGGCTACACCTTC; CDR3aa: CASPGTGNDGYTF
d_gene: TRBD2; j_gene: TRBJ2-3; len: 15; abundance: -; v_gene: TRBV10-2; CDR3nt: TGCGCCAGCAGTGACTGGCAGGGAGGGACAGATACGCAGTATTTT; CDR3aa: CASSDWQGGTDTQYF
d_gene: -; j_gene: TRBJ2-4; len: 14; abundance: -; v_gene: TRBV28; CDR3nt: TGTGCCAGCAGTTTCGGGGGTTACGGAAGAGTTCAGTACTTC; CDR3aa: CASSFGGYGRVQYF
d_gene: -; j_gene: TRBJ2-5; len: 13; abundance: -; v_gene: TRBV7-6; CDR3nt: TGTGCCAGCAGCGGCGGCCCCGTGGGGACCCAGTACTTC; CDR3aa: CASSGGPVGTQYF
d_gene: -; j_gene: TRBJ2-7; len: 13; abundance: few; v_gene: TRBV10-3; CDR3nt: TGTGCCATCAGTGAGTGGTTGGGGAGCGAGCAGTACTTC; CDR3aa: CAISEWLGSEQYF
d_gene: -; j_gene: TRBJ2-6; len: 16; abundance: -; v_gene: TRBV6-5; CDR3nt: TGTGCCAGCAGTTACATCCGCTTCTCTGGGGCCAACGTCCTGACTTTC; CDR3aa: CASSYIRFSGANVLTF
d_gene: -; j_gene: TRBJ1-2; len: 16; abundance: few; v_gene: TRBV27; CDR3nt: TGTGCCAGCAGTTTCGGGGGGAGCTCACCGAACTATGGCTACACCTTC; CDR3aa: CASSFGGSSPNYGYTF
d_gene: -; j_gene: TRBJ1-2; len: 15; abundance: -; v_gene: TRBV5-1; CDR3nt: TGCGCCAGCAGCCTCCGGACAGAAACTCGCTATGGCTACACCTTC; CDR3aa: CASSLRTETRYGYTF
d_gene: TRBD1; j_gene: TRBJ2-5; len: 16; abundance: -; v_gene: TRBV12-3/TRBV12-4; CDR3nt: TGTGCCAGCCGGACAGGGGGCAACAGGTACCAAGAGACCCAGTACTTC; CDR3aa: CASRTGGNRYQETQYF
d_gene: -; j_gene: TRBJ1-2; len: 16; abundance: -; v_gene: TRBV6-2/TRBV6-3; CDR3nt: TGTGCCAGCAGTTACTCATCGGGGGGCCGCGGCTATGGCTACACCTTC; CDR3aa: CASSYSSGGRGYGYTF
d_gene: TRBD2; j_gene: TRBJ2-1; len: 19; abundance: -; v_gene: TRBV7-9; CDR3nt: TGTGCCAGCAGCAACGGTAGGGTTGGAGCGGGGTTCTCCTACAATGAGCAGTTCTTC; CDR3aa: CASSNGRVGAGFSYNEQFF
d_gene: TRBD2; j_gene: TRBJ2-7; len: 15; abundance: -; v_gene: TRBV4-1; CDR3nt: TGCGCCAGCAGCCAAGAGGTAGCGGGGGCCTACGGGCAGTACTTC; CDR3aa: CASSQEVAGAYGQYF
d_gene: TRBD2; j_gene: TRBJ2-5; len: 16; abundance: few; v_gene: TRBV4-3; CDR3nt: TGCGCCAGCAGCCAAGGAGTAGTAGCGGGGGGAGAGACCCAGTACTTC; CDR3aa: CASSQGVVAGGETQYF
d_gene: TRBD2; j_gene: TRBJ2-6; len: 16; abundance: -; v_gene: TRBV29-1; CDR3nt: TGCAGCGTTGGGGGACTAGCGGTCTCTGGGGCCGACGTCCTGACTTTC; CDR3aa: CSVGGLAVSGADVLTF
d_gene: -; j_gene: TRBJ2-3; len: 16; abundance: few; v_gene: TRBV7-3; CDR3nt: TGTGCCAGCAGCTTAGATACGGGGGCTACCACAGATACGCAGTATTTT; CDR3aa: CASSLDTGATTDTQYF
d_gene: TRBD2; j_gene: TRBJ2-7; len: 13; abundance: -; v_gene: TRBV28; CDR3nt: TGTGCCAGCAAAGCGGGGGGAAACTACGAGCAGTACTTC; CDR3aa: CASKAGGNYEQYF
d_gene: TRBD1; j_gene: TRBJ1-6; len: 14; abundance: -; v_gene: TRBV20-1; CDR3nt: TGCAGTGCTAGAACCCGGGACAGAAATTCACCCCTCCACTTT; CDR3aa: CSARTRDRNSPLHF
d_gene: -; j_gene: TRBJ2-3; len: 15; abundance: few; v_gene: TRBV7-2; CDR3nt: TGTGCCAGCAGCCCTCGCCTAGCGAATGCAGATACGCAGTATTTT; CDR3aa: CASSPRLANADTQYF
d_gene: -; j_gene: TRBJ2-5; len: 15; abundance: -; v_gene: TRBV10-3; CDR3nt: TGTGCCAACGCTGCGGGCAGGGGAAGTCAAGAGACCCAGTACTTC; CDR3aa: CANAAGRGSQETQYF
d_gene: TRBD2; j_gene: TRBJ2-7; len: 15; abundance: -; v_gene: TRBV7-6; CDR3nt: TGTGCCTGCAGCTTAGAGGCGGGGGGAGACTACGAGCAGTACTTC; CDR3aa: CACSLEAGGDYEQYF
d_gene: -; j_gene: TRBJ1-2; len: 14; abundance: -; v_gene: TRBV12-3/TRBV12-4; CDR3nt: TGTGCCAGCAGTTTTGGCCACAGAGCGGACGGCTACACCTTC; CDR3aa: CASSFGHRADGYTF
d_gene: -; j_gene: TRBJ1-1; len: 14; abundance: -; v_gene: TRBV5-1; CDR3nt: TGCGCCAGCAGCTTATATAACAGTAACACTGAAGCTTTCTTT; CDR3aa: CASSLYNSNTEAFF
d_gene: TRBD1; j_gene: TRBJ1-1; len: 14; abundance: -; v_gene: TRBV12-3/TRBV12-4; CDR3nt: TGTGCCAGCAGAAACGACAGGGAGAACACTGAAGCTTTCTTT; CDR3aa: CASRNDRENTEAFF
d_gene: -; j_gene: TRBJ2-1; len: 12; abundance: -; v_gene: TRBV4-2; CDR3nt: TGTGCCAGCAGCCAGCGGTATAGCAAGCAGTTCTTC; CDR3aa: CASSQRYSKQFF
d_gene: TRBD1; j_gene: TRBJ2-7; len: 17; abundance: -; v_gene: TRBV5-1; CDR3nt: TGCGCCAGCAGCCCGGGACAGGTCGGAATTCTCGGTGGCGAGCAGTACTTC; CDR3aa: CASSPGQVGILGGEQYF
d_gene: -; j_gene: TRBJ2-3; len: 13; abundance: -; v_gene: TRBV6-2/TRBV6-3; CDR3nt: TGTGCCAGCGGTTACGGGCGGGCAGATACGCAGTATTTT; CDR3aa: CASGYGRADTQYF
d_gene: TRBD1; j_gene: TRBJ2-7; len: 15; abundance: few; v_gene: TRBV12-3/TRBV12-4; CDR3nt: TGTGCCAGCAGTTCCTGGGGACAGGGGGCGGGCGAGCAGTACTTC; CDR3aa: CASSSWGQGAGEQYF
d_gene: -; j_gene: TRBJ2-6; len: 16; abundance: few; v_gene: TRBV4-2; CDR3nt: TGTGCCAGCAGCCAAGAGCAAGTATCTGGGGCCAACGTCCTGACTTTC; CDR3aa: CASSQEQVSGANVLTF
d_gene: TRBD2; j_gene: TRBJ2-5; len: 17; abundance: few; v_gene: TRBV6-2/TRBV6-3; CDR3nt: TGTGCCAGCACTATCTCAGCGGGGGTAGCCCCGGCCGATGAGCAGTACTTC; CDR3aa: CASTISAGVAPADEQYF
d_gene: -; j_gene: TRBJ2-4; len: 15; abundance: -; v_gene: TRBV20-1; CDR3nt: TGCAGTGCTCTAGAGTGGCAGGAAGCCAAAAACATTCAGTACTTC; CDR3aa: CSALEWQEAKNIQYF
d_gene: TRBD1; j_gene: TRBJ1-4; len: 14; abundance: -; v_gene: TRBV7-9; CDR3nt: TGTGCCAGCAGCGTCTTAACAGGGGTTGAGAAACTGTTTTTT; CDR3aa: CASSVLTGVEKLFF
d_gene: -; j_gene: TRBJ1-6; len: 16; abundance: -; v_gene: TRBV3-1; CDR3nt: TGTGCCAGCAGCCAAGTAGGGGCGGGTGGTAATTCACCCCTCCACTTT; CDR3aa: CASSQVGAGGNSPLHF
d_gene: TRBD1; j_gene: TRBJ2-7; len: 16; abundance: -; v_gene: TRBV7-2; CDR3nt: TGTGCCAGCAGCTCAGGGGGGACAGGGGGCTTCAACGAGCAGTACTTC; CDR3aa: CASSSGGTGGFNEQYF